The table lists the clone carrying this TCR beta chain with a count of one. A single base separates this from a much larger clone, so it may be a read error. The data originate from a study of tumor-infiltrating lymphocytes in primary liver carcinoma. Study-level background: Tumors were staged T1-T3 N0M0 and measured about 4 to 11 cm across.

Each 20-30 mg portion of unsorted bulk tissue served as the source for co-extraction of RNA and DNA. Constant-region priming of 500 ng total RNA yielded TCR beta cDNA. Three-round nested multiplex PCR performed with slightly modified ARM-PCR produced the TCR beta libraries. Use of TRBV1-TRBV30 forward primers with a C-beta reverse primer characterized the first two PCR rounds, which lasted about 9 cycles each. From the multiplex PCR reads, TCRdb called clonotypes with MiXCR, one entry per CDR3 protein. The sample lists approximately 110,000 distinct CDR3 sequences; around 64% were seen once. CDR1 is SGHDN, CDR2 FVKESK, per germline. This CDR3 has 13 amino acids. With 5 bases removed from V and 7 bases from J, the gap between germline ends came to 12 bases.

Specimen: liver tumor tissue from sampling region 3. Subset here: tumor region T3, left-lateral pole. The origin of this receptor is an older woman with primary liver carcinoma and hepatitis B virus infection. The V gene is TRBV14, the J gene TRBJ2-1; D is unresolved. CDR3 coding DNA: TGTGCCAGCAGCAAAAGGTATGGGAATGAGCAGTTCTTC. Translation: CASSKRYGNEQFF.